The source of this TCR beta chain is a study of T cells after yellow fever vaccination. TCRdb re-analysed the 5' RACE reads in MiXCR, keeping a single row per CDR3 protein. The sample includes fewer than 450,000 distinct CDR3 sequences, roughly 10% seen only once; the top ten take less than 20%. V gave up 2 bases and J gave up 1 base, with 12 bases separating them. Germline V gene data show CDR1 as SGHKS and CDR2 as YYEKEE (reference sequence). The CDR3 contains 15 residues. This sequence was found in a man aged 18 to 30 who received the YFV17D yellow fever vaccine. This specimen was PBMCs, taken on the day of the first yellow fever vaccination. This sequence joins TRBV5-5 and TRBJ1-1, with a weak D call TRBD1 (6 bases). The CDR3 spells CASSLIQGRNTEAFF. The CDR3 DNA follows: TGTGCCAGCAGCTTAATACAGGGTAGGAACACTGAAGCTTTCTTT.